The 20 T cell receptor beta chains below were found in one sample sequenced in a study of cytomegalovirus exposure and HLA in healthy donors. The PCR ran on 60 Vbeta and 13 Jbeta primers. Measured with immunoSEQ multiplex PCR; TCRdb has only the in-frame clones, and not every one. The profile covers 120,000 or so clones, with 80% appearing a single time and more than 2.5% taken by the ten largest. Sequences were obtained from PBMCs. The receptors here all came from a male donor in good health and CMV-seronegative.

The rearrangement links TRBV27 to TRBJ1-5; 8 positions agree with TRBD1. Per germline, CDR1 MNHEY and CDR2 SMNVEV (reference sequence). The V and J ends lost 0 bases and 0 bases, in that order; junction bases with no gene match: 1. The CDR3 sequence is 16 residues long. In DNA, the CDR3 is TGTGCCAGCAGTTTATCACAGGGGGATAGCAATCAGCCCCAGCATTTT. Protein sequence: CASSLSQGDSNQPQHF.

The chain uses TRBV6-4 and TRBJ2-4; possible D gene TRBD1, 6 bases. The CDR3 length is 13 residues. Germline V lookup: CDR1 MRHNA, CDR2 SNTAGT. V was pared by 4 bases and J by 9 bases, with 13 bases between. CDR3 coding DNA: TGTGCCAGCAGTGGCGAACAGGGCGGCATTCAGTACTTC. This sequence encodes CASSGEQGGIQYF.

The chain links TRBV5-4 to TRBJ2-7, with 9 bases fitting TRBD2. Germline CDR1 is SGHNT and CDR2 is YYREEE (reference sequence). V trimming: 4 bases; J trimming: 4 bases; junction bases outside the gene matches: 3. The CDR3 totals 13 residues. The CDR3 sequence is CASSGSGSYEQYF. The CDR3, as DNA: TGTGCCAGCAGCGGTAGCGGGAGTTACGAGCAGTACTTC.

This chain joins TRBV7-9 and TRBJ1-1; D perhaps matches TRBD1 (5 bases). Germline V gene data show CDR1 as SEHNR and CDR2 as FQNEAQ (reference sequence). This CDR3 comprises 16 residues. Trimming cost V 4 bases and J 4 bases, with 19 bases left between them. The CDR3 nucleotides are TGTGCCAGCAGCTCCCGTTCGGGGGATTGGGCCACTGAAGCTTTCTTT. It yields the protein CASSSRSGDWATEAFF.

V is TRBV7-9 and J is TRBJ2-7; D may be TRBD1 (5 bases). V lost 5 bases and J 2 bases, leaving 7 bases between the germline ends. CDR1 and CDR2 (germline): SEHNR, FQNEAQ (reference sequence). The CDR3 runs to 12 residues. The CDR3 DNA sequence: TGTGCCAGCAGCACGGACACCTACGAGCAGTACTTC. Encoded protein: CASSTDTYEQYF.

The chain links TRBV7-8 to TRBJ2-1, with TRBD2 identical over 8 bases. The CDR3 sequence is 16 residues long. CDR1 is SGHVS and CDR2 is FQNEAQ in the germline V gene. V lost 7 bases, J lost 5 bases, and 13 bases stayed unmatched. The CDR3 bases are TGTGCCAGCATAAAAGGGGCCGGGGGGGCTAACAATGAGCAGTTCTTC. This encodes CASIKGAGGANNEQFF.

V and J are TRBV25-1 and TRBJ2-6; 9 bases are shared with TRBD1. This CDR3 contains 17 residues. Germline V CDR1 and CDR2: MGHDK, SYGVNS. Losses at the gene ends were 1 base for V and 1 base for J; bases not matched to a gene: 2. The CDR3 loop is CASSEFGTGSGANVLTF. The CDR3 nucleotides read TGTGCCAGCAGTGAATTTGGGACAGGGTCTGGGGCCAACGTCCTGACTTTC.

The rearrangement links TRBV10-3 to TRBJ2-1; the match to TRBD1 covers 8 bases. The CDR3 has 18 residues. J was trimmed by 0 bases and V by 0 bases; bases with no gene match: 7. CDR1 ENHRY and CDR2 SYGVKD come from the germline V gene. The CDR3, as DNA: TGTGCCATCAGTGAGTCGTACGGGACAGGCAGCTCCTACAATGAGCAGTTCTTC. Translation: CAISESYGTGSSYNEQFF.

This chain's CDR3 is CASSVGLAGGNEQFF. CDR3 DNA sequence: TGTGCCAGCAGCGTCGGACTAGCGGGGGGTAATGAGCAGTTCTTC. The chain couples TRBV7-9 to TRBJ2-1; TRBD2 aligns across 14 bases. The CDR3 loop spans 15 amino acids. Germline lookup yields CDR1 SEHNR and CDR2 FQNEAQ (reference sequence). V shed 5 bases, J shed 7 bases, and the junction held 4 bases outside the gene matches. Filled out from reference TRBV7-9 and TRBJ2-1, the complete variable domain reads DTGVSQNPRHKITKRGQNVTFRCDPISEHNRLYWYRQTLGQGPEFLTYFQNEAQLEKSRLLSDRFSAERPKGSFSTLEIQRTEQGDSAMYLCASSVGLAGGNEQFFGPGTRLTVL.

This chain connects TRBV9 to TRBJ1-2; perhaps TRBD1 as D (6 bases). V was clipped by 3 bases and J by 3 bases, with 12 bases between them. This CDR3 contains 14 residues. CDR1 and CDR2 (germline): SGDLS, YYNGEE. CDR3 sequence reads: CASSDYRDHYGYTF. The DNA of the CDR3 is TGTGCCAGCAGCGATTACAGGGATCACTATGGCTACACCTTC.

This clone was seen once. J is TRBJ2-5 and V is TRBV5-1, with D hard to call. Germline V lookup: CDR1 SGHRS, CDR2 YFSETQ. The CDR3 extends over 14 amino acids. Trimming shortened V by 0 bases and J by 1 base, and 7 bases separated the two germline ends. CDR3: CASSLAQAQETQYF. CDR3 in DNA: TGCGCCAGCAGCTTGGCTCAGGCCCAAGAGACCCAGTACTTC.

V usage is TRBV19 and J usage is TRBJ2-3; 8 bases match TRBD2. Germline trimming cut 5 bases from V and 2 bases from J; bases unmatched to any gene: 6. CDR3 length equals 15 residues. CDR1 is LNHDA and CDR2 is SQIVND in the germline V gene (reference sequence). The CDR3 is CASSGIAGHTDTQYF. The CDR3 nucleotides are TGTGCCAGTAGTGGCATAGCGGGACACACAGATACGCAGTATTTT.

This sequence joins TRBV10-3 and TRBJ2-2, with a possible D match to TRBD2 (5 bases). This CDR3 has 15 amino acids. Germline CDR1 and CDR2: ENHRY and SYGVKD. V lost 0 bases and J lost 2, with 7 bases in between. The chain's CDR3 is CAISESTGNTGELFF. As DNA, the CDR3 is TGTGCCATCAGTGAGTCGACGGGAAACACCGGGGAGCTGTTTTTT.

The rearrangement joins TRBV2 to TRBJ2-3; D may be TRBD2 (6 bases). This CDR3 contains 13 residues. CDR1 is SNHLY and CDR2 is FYNNEI in the germline V gene. The V and J ends lost 8 bases and 3 bases respectively, with 12 bases between them. CDR3 region: CASHRELTDTQYF. The CDR3 DNA follows: TGTGCCAGCCACCGGGAGTTGACAGATACGCAGTATTTT.

The chain has TRBV7-9 and TRBJ2-5, with D perhaps TRBD1 (5 bases). The CDR3 runs 14 residues. Trimming pared 10 bases from V and 6 bases from J, leaving 21 bases between. Germline CDR1 and CDR2: SEHNR and FQNEAQ (reference sequence). CDR3 DNA: TGTGCCACCTCTCTCGGACACGCCATGCAGACCCAGTACTTC. Translation gives CATSLGHAMQTQYF.

This clone was recorded once. The DNA for the CDR3 is TGTGCCACCGGGACAGGGGGATGGAACACTGAAGCTTTCTTT. Translated, it gives CATGTGGWNTEAFF. The chain employs TRBV25-1 and TRBJ1-1, with TRBD1 matching over 11 bases. Losses at the gene ends were 10 bases for V and 1 base for J; bases not matched to a gene: 5. The CDR3 is 14 residues long. From germline, CDR1 is MGHDK and CDR2 SYGVNS.

This clone appeared once. The chain uses TRBV9 and TRBJ2-1; 8 bases map to TRBD2. CDR3 length equals 18 residues. V shed 3 bases, J shed 8 bases, and the junction held 19 bases outside the gene matches. CDR1 and CDR2 from the germline V gene are SGDLS and YYNGEE. The CDR3 is CASSAPDAGTRWGDEQFF. As DNA, the CDR3 is TGTGCCAGCAGCGCCCCAGACGCCGGGACTAGGTGGGGCGATGAGCAGTTCTTC.

This clone was detected once. Here the CDR3 reads CASSRTGLGNQPQHF. Written as DNA, the CDR3 is TGCGCCAGCAGCAGGACAGGACTCGGCAATCAGCCCCAGCATTTT. V usage is TRBV5-1 and J usage is TRBJ1-5, with 7 bases lining up with TRBD1. CDR3 size: 15 residues. J gave up 2 bases and V 4 bases, and 6 bases lay outside the gene matches. Germline V CDR1 and CDR2: SGHRS, YFSETQ.

This chain connects TRBV7-2 to TRBJ1-2, with D unresolved. Per the germline V gene, CDR1 is SGHTA and CDR2 is FQGNSA. The CDR3 length is 13 residues. Between the trimmed V and J ends, which lost 5 bases and 8 bases, there was a span of 15 bases. The CDR3 DNA follows: TGTGCCAGCAGCGACGCCCGGGTACGGGGCTACACCTTC. Protein: CASSDARVRGYTF.

This chain joins TRBV5-1 and TRBJ2-5; the match to TRBD2 covers 7 bases. Germline assignment: CDR1 SGHRS and CDR2 YFSETQ. Germline trimming cut 2 bases from V and 3 bases from J; bases unmatched to any gene: 7. CDR3 length: 15 amino acids. The chain's CDR3 is CASSLWGRAEETQYF. The CDR3 bases are TGCGCCAGCAGCTTATGGGGGAGGGCCGAAGAGACCCAGTACTTC.